This T cell receptor beta chain was captured by sequencing in a study of naive and memory T cell subsets (dated by TCRdb to between 2016 and 2019). Concerning the study at large: Sorted naive and memory T cell subsets from peripheral blood were analyzed in the study using a UMI-based, open-source pipeline for TCR alpha and beta sequencing. The results of the functional CMV T cell responses matched the IgG serology results in every case. RNA was DNase-treated and reverse transcribed with TCR constant-region primers, mostly using SuperScript III.

The CDR3 measures 15 amino acids from cysteine to phenylalanine. The only DNA kept is the CDR3, 45 bases in frame from the first base. A distance of 9 bases separates the germline ends of V and J, which lose 1 base and 0 bases respectively. This clonotype was picked up many times. Its antigen specificity is not known. Base qualities are missing; no much larger clone stands one base away. The method was UMI-ligation and nested PCR. The beta constant-region primer consisted of an equimolar mixture of two oligonucleotides that together covered TRBC1 and TRBC2. The ligated cDNA went through four rounds of PCR with nested alpha and beta constant-region primers together with the SP2 primer. T4 RNA ligase 1 ligated a single-stranded oligonucleotide carrying the SP2 primer and a 12-nucleotide UMI to the cDNA 3' end. Incubation of the ligation reaction was carried out at 16 degrees C for about 18-25 hours. PCR2 was typically performed as a SYBR Green qPCR and was stopped at a predetermined threshold so that over-amplification was prevented. Every purification after the first one was done using Agencourt AMPure XP magnetic beads. Library quantification was done by Qubit, followed by a TapeStation check on which the main peak was expected at around 650 bp. Sequencing of the pooled libraries was done on an Illumina MiSeq using v2 2x251 paired-end kits, which typically yielded roughly 0.85-2.3 million reads per sample. Each sample library was pooled at roughly 4.1 nM, and about 5-7% PhiX was included to improve cluster recognition. The study's processing was this. FASTQ reads processed by Demultiplexor were assigned V and J genes by Decombinator through tag matching that tolerated a single base-pair mismatch. By using UMIs, Collapsinator corrected both sequencing errors and the frequency errors caused by PCR heterogeneity. CDR3Translator translated TCRs and extracted CDR3s from the conserved cysteine to the FGXG phenylalanine, flagging non-productive sequences. Gini, Shannon entropy and inverse Simpson indices were calculated on repertoires that had been subsampled to equal numbers of UMI-defined TCRs. Clonotype abundance distributions were fitted to a power law by maximum likelihood within the linear range. Similar UMI counts, unique TCR numbers and clonal distributions were obtained with the pipeline and with MIGEC on one naive CD8 sample. A set of under 8,500 CMV-associated CDR3 sequences, compiled from VDJdb and a published dataset, was used to search the repertoires. The public reads were quality trimmed at Q25 with fastp and then assembled into clones with MiXCR by TCRdb, keeping productive beta chains. Every CDR3 protein is listed once, alongside the most common genes and DNA of its rows. TCRdb, rather than the study authors, made the V and J calls. The sample table shows 3,500 to 5,000 distinct CDR3 sequences, and roughly 5% are seen once. Of the sample, approximately 24% is held by the ten largest clones.

What the study reported, not specific to this receptor: Each clonotype was defined as a single alpha or beta chain sequence rather than as a paired alpha/beta receptor. The repertoire findings for the naive and memory subsets could not be validated, as no ground truth was available. In both CD4 and CD8 cells, a rise in Gini index and a fall in Shannon and inverse Simpson diversity were observed from naive through CM, EM and EMRA. RNA-based TCR counts may be affected by expression changes linked to T cell activation and differentiation. TCR abundance followed a power law with an exponent that was different for naive and memory subsets but consistent across the three individuals. After error correction, over 90% of naive TCR sequences appeared only once, giving much steeper abundance distributions than memory subsets.

From the second PCR step onward, the TCR alpha chain libraries and the TCR beta chain libraries were amplified separately. To determine each donor's CMV status, fresh PBMCs were stimulated overnight with CMV viral lysate, and IFNgamma production from CD4+ T cells was then assessed. Miltenyi beads were used first to positively select CD4 T cells, and CD8 T cells were then positively selected from the CD4-negative fraction. Cells stained for CD3, CD4, CD8, CD45RA, CD27 and a live/dead dye were sorted on a BD Aria II into four subsets by CD45RA and CD27. The sorting gate for effector memory cells was CD45RA-CD27-, and the sorting gate for EMRA cells was CD45RA+CD27-. Blood was obtained from three healthy volunteers, and the blood from each volunteer was fractionated into CD4 and CD8 T cells and subsequently into four differentiation subsets. Around 110 ml of peripheral blood was taken from each donor, and PBMC were separated by density-gradient centrifugation on Ficoll-Paque PLUS. After sorting, cells were lysed in RLT buffer, RNA was extracted using a Qiagen RNeasy kit, and the extracted RNA was stored at -80 degrees C.

The chain is made from TRBV12-3 or TRBV12-4 and TRBJ1-1; the D gene assignment is ambiguous. The sequence came from a human donor in good health. The sequencing sample was made of effector memory CD8+ T cells from blood. According to the study, the label for this sample's cell subset or site signals: effector memory, CD45RA- CD27-. The CDR3 protein is CASSLGTAMNTEAFF. The nucleotide sequence is TGTGCCAGCAGTTTAGGTACCGCCATGAACACTGAAGCTTTCTTT.